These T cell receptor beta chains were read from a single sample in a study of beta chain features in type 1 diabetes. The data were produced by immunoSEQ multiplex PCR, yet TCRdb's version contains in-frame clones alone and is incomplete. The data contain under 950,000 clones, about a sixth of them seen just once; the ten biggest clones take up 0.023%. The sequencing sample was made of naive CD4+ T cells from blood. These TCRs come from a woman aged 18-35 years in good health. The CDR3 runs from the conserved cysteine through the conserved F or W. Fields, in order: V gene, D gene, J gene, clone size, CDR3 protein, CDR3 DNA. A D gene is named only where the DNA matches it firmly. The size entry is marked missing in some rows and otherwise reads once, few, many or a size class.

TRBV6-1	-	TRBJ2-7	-	CASSEGQGGTYEQYF	TGTGCCAGCAGTGAAGGGCAGGGGGGGACCTACGAGCAGTACTTC
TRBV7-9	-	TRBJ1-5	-	CASSTTGYQPQHF	TGTGCCAGCAGCACCACGGGGTATCAGCCCCAGCATTTT
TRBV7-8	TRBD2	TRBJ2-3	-	CASKEGGERAQYF	TGTGCCAGCAAGGAGGGAGGGGAAAGGGCGCAGTATTTT
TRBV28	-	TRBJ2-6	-	CASTPGGSGANVLTF	TGTGCCAGCACTCCTGGGGGGTCTGGGGCCAACGTCCTGACTTTC
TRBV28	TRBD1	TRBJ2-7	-	CASRGQGVNEQYF	TGTGCCAGCCGAGGACAGGGCGTAAACGAGCAGTACTTC
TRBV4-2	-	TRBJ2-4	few	CASSQDQDHPIQYF	TGTGCCAGCAGCCAAGATCAAGACCACCCCATTCAGTACTTC
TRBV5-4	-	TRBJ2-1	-	CASSLERGEQFF	TGTGCCAGCAGCTTGGAGAGAGGGGAGCAGTTCTTC
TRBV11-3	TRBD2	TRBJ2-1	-	CASSLGLRETDEQFF	TGTGCCAGCAGCTTAGGTCTGCGGGAGACTGATGAGCAGTTCTTC
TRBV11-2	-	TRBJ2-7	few	CASSPRTYEQYF	TGTGCCAGCAGCCCCAGGACTTACGAGCAGTACTTC
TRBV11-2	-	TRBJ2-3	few	CASSSMPGVASADTQYF	TGTGCCAGCAGCTCCATGCCGGGGGTAGCGAGCGCAGATACGCAGTATTTT
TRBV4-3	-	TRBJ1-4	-	CASSHTDGRNEKLFF	TGCGCCAGCAGCCACACCGACGGAAGGAATGAAAAACTGTTTTTT
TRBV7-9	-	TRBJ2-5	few	CASSFLPGETQYF	TGTGCCAGCAGCTTTCTACCGGGGGAGACCCAGTACTTC
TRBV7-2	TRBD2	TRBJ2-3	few	CASSLRVRRDYTDTQYF	TGTGCCAGCAGCTTAAGGGTCCGCCGGGACTACACAGATACGCAGTATTTT
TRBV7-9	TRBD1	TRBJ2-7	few	CASSLGGTGYGRIYEQYF	TGTGCCAGCAGCTTAGGGGGGACAGGGTACGGGAGGATCTACGAGCAGTACTTC
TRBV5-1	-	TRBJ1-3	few	CASSLDQFGSGNTIYF	TGCGCCAGCAGCTTGGATCAGTTCGGCTCTGGAAACACCATATATTTT
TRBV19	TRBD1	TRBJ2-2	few	CASSNPGQGAGAGELFF	TGTGCCAGTAGTAATCCGGGACAGGGGGCCGGCGCCGGGGAGCTGTTTTTT
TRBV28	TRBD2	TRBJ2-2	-	CASRRMGGSTGELFF	TGTGCCAGCAGACGAATGGGAGGGTCCACCGGGGAGCTGTTTTTT
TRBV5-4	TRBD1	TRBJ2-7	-	CASRWDRGGGEQYF	TGTGCCAGCAGATGGGACAGGGGAGGGGGCGAGCAGTACTTC
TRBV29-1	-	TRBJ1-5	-	CSVVGGRNQPQHF	TGCAGCGTTGTTGGGGGTAGGAATCAGCCCCAGCATTTT
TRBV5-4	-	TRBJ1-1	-	CASSLAFLNRDTEAFF	TGTGCCAGCAGCTTGGCCTTCCTCAACAGGGACACTGAAGCTTTCTTT
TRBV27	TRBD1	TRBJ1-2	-	CASSLQGSSVGYTF	TGTGCCAGCAGCCTACAGGGGTCTTCGGTTGGCTACACCTTC
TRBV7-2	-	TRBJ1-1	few	CASSLAPYLLNTEAFF	TGTGCCAGCAGCTTAGCCCCTTACTTATTGAACACTGAAGCTTTCTTT
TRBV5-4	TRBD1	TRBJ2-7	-	CASSLGQGGYEQYF	TGTGCCAGCAGTTTGGGACAGGGGGGGTACGAGCAGTACTTC